This TCR beta chain emerged from a study of CD8 T cells in Susac syndrome. V dropped 2 bases and J dropped 7 bases, with 0 bases sitting between them. The germline V gene has CDR1 MDHEN and CDR2 SYDVKM. CDR3 length: 10 amino acids. The RNA input was roughly 0.45 to 1 ug, and it was reverse transcribed with random hexamers. TCRdb fed the immunoSEQ multiplex PCR reads into MiXCR, producing one record per CDR3 protein. The sample shows around 80,000 distinct CDR3 sequences, approximately 96% of them seen only once. TCR beta sequencing covered blood CD8+ and CD4+ T cells. TEMRA cells were enriched by FACS, while CD8+ and CD4+ T cells were obtained through a negative isolation that was performed magnetically. Study-level results: In total CD8+ repertoires, sixteen Susac-specific public clones were found, and CD8+ TEMRA repertoires had about 5. The greatest CD8+ clonal expansion in Susac occurred in TEMRA cells and in active patients.

With regard to this clonotype: The antigen is not known.

The sample comprised CD8+ T cells from PBMCs. This sequence joins TRBV28 and TRBJ2-1, with D hard to call. The TCR comes from a human donor with Susac syndrome. The CDR3: CASSLNEQFF. The DNA of the CDR3 is TGTGCCAGCAGTTTAAATGAGCAGTTCTTC. The complete variable domain, with remaining parts taken from reference TRBV28 and TRBJ2-1, reads DVKVTQSSRYLVKRTGEKVFLECVQDMDHENMFWYRQDPGLGLRLIYFSYDVKMKEKGDIPEGYSVSREKKERFSLILESASTNQTSMYLCASSLNEQFFGPGTRLTVL.